Shown below are 3 T cell receptor beta chains from a single sample sequenced in a study of shared clonotypes between healthy human individuals. Libraries were prepared by immunoSEQ multiplex PCR; TCRdb keeps only in-frame clonotypes and omits some of them. The data hold approximately 2,200,000 clones, with 90% to 95% observed a single time. Naive CD8 cells were CD45RO-negative, positively selected for CCR7, excluding terminally differentiated effector memory CD45RA+ cells. The sequenced material came from naive CD8+ T cells from PBMCs. The receptors here all came from a man aged 18 to 30 in good health. Some clones in this sample may be carry-over from other donors' samples.

The CDR3: CASSLARDWSNQPQHF. CDR3 sequence (DNA): TGTGCCAGCAGCTTAGCGAGGGATTGGAGCAATCAGCCCCAGCATTTT. V gene TRBV7-9 combines with J gene TRBJ1-5; D is undetermined. Germline CDR1 and CDR2: SEHNR and FQNEAQ (reference sequence). This CDR3 contains 16 residues. Trimming removed 0 bases at V and 1 base at J, with 10 bases between.

V and J are TRBV19 and TRBJ2-1; 13 bases line up with TRBD2. CDR1 is LNHDA, CDR2 SQIVND, per germline (reference sequence). The CDR3 consists of 17 residues. Unmatched junction bases numbered 3, after V lost 0 bases and J lost 4 bases. The CDR3 loop is CASSIDLGLAGYNEQFF. In DNA form, the CDR3 reads TGTGCCAGTAGTATAGATCTGGGACTAGCGGGATACAATGAGCAGTTCTTC. Variable domain in full (rest from reference TRBV19 and TRBJ2-1): DGGITQSPKYLFRKEGQNVTLSCEQNLNHDAMYWYRQDPGQGLRLIYYSQIVNDFQKGDIAEGYSVSREKKESFPLTVTSAQKNPTAFYLCASSIDLGLAGYNEQFFGPGTRLTVL.

In this sample, this clone turned up once. This rearrangement joins TRBV21-1 to TRBJ2-3; the table names TRBD1, a call not compared with the DNA. TRBV21-1 is a listed pseudogene. This CDR3 has 19 residues. In DNA form, the CDR3 reads TGTGCCAGCAGCAAAGTCCCCAGGGGAACGGGTCCTAGCACAGATACGCAGTATTTT. Translated, it gives CASSKVPRGTGPSTDTQYF.